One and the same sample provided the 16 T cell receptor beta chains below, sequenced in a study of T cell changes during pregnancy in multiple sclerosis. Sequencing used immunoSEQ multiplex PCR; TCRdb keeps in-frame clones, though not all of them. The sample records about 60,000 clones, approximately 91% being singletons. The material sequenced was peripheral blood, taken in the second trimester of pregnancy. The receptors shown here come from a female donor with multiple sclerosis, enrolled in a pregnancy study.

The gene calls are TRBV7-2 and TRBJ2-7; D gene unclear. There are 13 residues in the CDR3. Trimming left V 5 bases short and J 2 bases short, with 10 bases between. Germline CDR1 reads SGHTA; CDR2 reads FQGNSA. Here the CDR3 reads CASSLSLTYEQYF. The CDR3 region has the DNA TGTGCCAGCAGCCTATCACTAACCTACGAGCAGTACTTC.

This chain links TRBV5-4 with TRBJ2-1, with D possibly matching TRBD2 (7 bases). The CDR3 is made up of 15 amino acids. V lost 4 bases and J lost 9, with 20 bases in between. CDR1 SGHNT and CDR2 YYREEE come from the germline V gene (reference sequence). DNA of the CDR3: TGTGCCAGCAGCATACGGGGGGCCCGAAATGCTGAGCAGTTCTTC. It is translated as CASSIRGARNAEQFF.

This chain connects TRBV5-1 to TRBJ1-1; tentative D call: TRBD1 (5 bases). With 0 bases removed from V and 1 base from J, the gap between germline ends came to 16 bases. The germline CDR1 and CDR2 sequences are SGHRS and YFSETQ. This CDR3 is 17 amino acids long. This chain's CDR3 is CASSLGPQGAGNTEAFF. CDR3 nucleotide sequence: TGCGCCAGCAGCTTGGGGCCCCAGGGTGCCGGGAACACTGAAGCTTTCTTT.

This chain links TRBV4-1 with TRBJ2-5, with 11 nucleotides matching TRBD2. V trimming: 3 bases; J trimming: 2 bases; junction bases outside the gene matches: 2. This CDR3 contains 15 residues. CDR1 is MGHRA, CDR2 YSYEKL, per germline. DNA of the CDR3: TGCGCCAGCAGCCACGGACTAGCGGGTCAAGAGACCCAGTACTTC. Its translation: CASSHGLAGQETQYF.

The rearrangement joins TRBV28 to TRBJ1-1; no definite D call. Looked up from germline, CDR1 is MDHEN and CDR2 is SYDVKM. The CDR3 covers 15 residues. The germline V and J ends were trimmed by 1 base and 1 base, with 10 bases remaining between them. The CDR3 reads CASSLLNGENTEAFF. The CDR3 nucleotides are TGTGCCAGCAGTTTATTAAACGGGGAGAACACTGAAGCTTTCTTT. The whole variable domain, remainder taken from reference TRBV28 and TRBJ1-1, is DVKVTQSSRYLVKRTGEKVFLECVQDMDHENMFWYRQDPGLGLRLIYFSYDVKMKEKGDIPEGYSVSREKKERFSLILESASTNQTSMYLCASSLLNGENTEAFFGQGTRLTVV.

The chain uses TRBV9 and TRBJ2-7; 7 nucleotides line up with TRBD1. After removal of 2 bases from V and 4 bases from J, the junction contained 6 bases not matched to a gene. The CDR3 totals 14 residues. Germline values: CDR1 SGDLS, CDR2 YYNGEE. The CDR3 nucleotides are TGTGCCAGCAGCGTGACAGGGAATTCATACGAGCAGTACTTC. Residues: CASSVTGNSYEQYF.

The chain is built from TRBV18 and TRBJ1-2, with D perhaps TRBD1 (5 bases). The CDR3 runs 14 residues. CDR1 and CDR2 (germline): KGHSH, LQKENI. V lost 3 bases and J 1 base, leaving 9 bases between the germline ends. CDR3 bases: TGTGCCAGCTCACCGGGGCAGCTTAACTATGGCTACACCTTC. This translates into CASSPGQLNYGYTF.

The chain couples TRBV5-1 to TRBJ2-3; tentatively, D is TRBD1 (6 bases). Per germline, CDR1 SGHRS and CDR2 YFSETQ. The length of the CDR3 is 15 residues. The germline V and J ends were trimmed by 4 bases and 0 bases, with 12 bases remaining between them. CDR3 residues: CASSLDSTSTDTQYF. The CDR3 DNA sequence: TGCGCCAGCAGCCTGGACAGTACTAGCACAGATACGCAGTATTTT.

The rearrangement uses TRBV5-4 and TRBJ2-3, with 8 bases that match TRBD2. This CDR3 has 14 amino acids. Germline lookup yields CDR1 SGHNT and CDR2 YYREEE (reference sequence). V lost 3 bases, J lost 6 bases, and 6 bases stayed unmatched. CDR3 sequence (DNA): TGTGCCAGCAGCTCGGGGGGGGGACGGGATACGCAGTATTTT. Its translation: CASSSGGGRDTQYF.

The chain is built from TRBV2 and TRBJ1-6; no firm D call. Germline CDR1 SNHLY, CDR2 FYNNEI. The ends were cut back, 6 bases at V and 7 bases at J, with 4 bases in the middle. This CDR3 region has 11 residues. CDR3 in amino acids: CASRENSPLHF. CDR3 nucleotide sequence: TGTGCCAGCAGGGAGAATTCACCCCTCCACTTT.

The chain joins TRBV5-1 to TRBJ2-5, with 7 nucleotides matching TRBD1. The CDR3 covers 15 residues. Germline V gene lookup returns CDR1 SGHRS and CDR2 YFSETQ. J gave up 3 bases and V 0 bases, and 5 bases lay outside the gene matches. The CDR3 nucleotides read TGCGCCAGCAGCTTGGGCCCGGGGACAGAAGAGACCCAGTACTTC. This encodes CASSLGPGTEETQYF.

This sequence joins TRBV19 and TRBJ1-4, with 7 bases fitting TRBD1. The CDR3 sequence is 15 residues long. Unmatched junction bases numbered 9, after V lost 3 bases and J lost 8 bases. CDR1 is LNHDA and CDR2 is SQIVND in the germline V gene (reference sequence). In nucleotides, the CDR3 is TGTGCCAGTAGTATCCTTAGCGGACAGGAAGAAAAACTGTTTTTT. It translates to CASSILSGQEEKLFF.

The CDR3 is CASSDLRDFGGYTF. As DNA, the CDR3 is TGTGCCAGCAGCGATTTGAGGGACTTCGGGGGCTACACCTTC. This chain connects TRBV9 to TRBJ1-2; perhaps TRBD1 as D (5 bases). CDR1 and CDR2 (germline): SGDLS, YYNGEE. The ends were cut back, 3 bases at V and 8 bases at J, with 17 bases in the middle. This CDR3 is 14 amino acids long.

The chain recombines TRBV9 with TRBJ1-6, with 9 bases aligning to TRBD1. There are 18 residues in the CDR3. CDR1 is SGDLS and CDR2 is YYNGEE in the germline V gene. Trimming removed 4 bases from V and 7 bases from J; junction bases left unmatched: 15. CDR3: CASSPTGGPPIWNSPLHF. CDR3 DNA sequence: TGTGCCAGCAGCCCGACAGGGGGTCCTCCTATTTGGAATTCACCCCTCCACTTT.

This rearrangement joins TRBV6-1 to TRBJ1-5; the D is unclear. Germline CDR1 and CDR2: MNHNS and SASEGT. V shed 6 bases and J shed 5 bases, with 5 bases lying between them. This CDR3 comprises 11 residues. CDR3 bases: TGTGCCAGCAGACACGATCAGCCCCAGCATTTT. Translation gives CASRHDQPQHF.

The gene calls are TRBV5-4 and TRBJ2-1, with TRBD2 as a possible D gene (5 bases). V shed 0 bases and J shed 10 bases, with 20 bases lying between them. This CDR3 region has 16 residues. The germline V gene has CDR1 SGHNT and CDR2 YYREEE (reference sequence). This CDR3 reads CASSLDSELGSREQFF. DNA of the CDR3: TGTGCCAGCAGCTTGGATTCCGAACTAGGGTCTCGGGAGCAGTTCTTC.